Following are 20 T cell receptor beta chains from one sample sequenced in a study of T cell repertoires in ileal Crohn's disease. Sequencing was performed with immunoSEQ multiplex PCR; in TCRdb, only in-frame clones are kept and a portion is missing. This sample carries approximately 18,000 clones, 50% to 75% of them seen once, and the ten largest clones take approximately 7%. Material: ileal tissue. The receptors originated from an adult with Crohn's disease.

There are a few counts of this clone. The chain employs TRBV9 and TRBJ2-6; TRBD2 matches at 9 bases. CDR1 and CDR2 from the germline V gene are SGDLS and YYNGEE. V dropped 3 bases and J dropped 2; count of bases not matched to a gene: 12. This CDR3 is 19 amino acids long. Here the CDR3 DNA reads TGTGCCAGCAGCGCCAGGAGAGCGGGAGGTCTTACTGGGGCCAACGTCCTGACTTTC. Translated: CASSARRAGGLTGANVLTF.

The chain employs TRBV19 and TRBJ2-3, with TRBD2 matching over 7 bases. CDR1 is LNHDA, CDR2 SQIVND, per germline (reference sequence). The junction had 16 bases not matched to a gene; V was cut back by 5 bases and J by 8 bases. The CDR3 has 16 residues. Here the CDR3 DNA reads TGTGCCAGTAGTTCAAGGACTAGTAGGGGCATCGGTACGCAGTATTTT. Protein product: CASSSRTSRGIGTQYF.

The CDR3 nucleotides read TGTGCCAGCAGTCTCGGACTAGCGGTTAACTACAATGAGCAGTTCTTC. Translation gives CASSLGLAVNYNEQFF. The genes are TRBV27 and TRBJ2-1, with 10 bases identical to TRBD2. Germline V gene sequence: CDR1 MNHEY, CDR2 SMNVEV (reference sequence). CDR3 length equals 16 residues. V lost 5 bases to trimming and J lost 3 bases; unmatched junction nucleotides: 7.

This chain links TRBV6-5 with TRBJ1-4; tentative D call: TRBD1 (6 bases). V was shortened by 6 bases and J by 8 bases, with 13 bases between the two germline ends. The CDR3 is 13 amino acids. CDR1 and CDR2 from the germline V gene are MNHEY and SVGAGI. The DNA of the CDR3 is TGTGCCAGCAGCTCAGGGGCCGGAGAAAAACTGTTTTTT. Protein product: CASSSGAGEKLFF.

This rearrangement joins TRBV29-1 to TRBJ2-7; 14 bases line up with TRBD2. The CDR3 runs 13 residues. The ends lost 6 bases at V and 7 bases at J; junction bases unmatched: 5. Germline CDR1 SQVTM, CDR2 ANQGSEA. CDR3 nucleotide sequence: TGCAGCGTCCTATGGACTAGCGGGAGGGAGCAGTACTTC. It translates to CSVLWTSGREQYF.

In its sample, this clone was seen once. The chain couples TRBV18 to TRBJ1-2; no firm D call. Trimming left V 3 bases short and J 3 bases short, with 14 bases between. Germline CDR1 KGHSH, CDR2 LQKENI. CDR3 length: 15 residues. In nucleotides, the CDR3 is TGTGCCAGCTCACCCCCGGGCGGGAGATACTATGGCTACACCTTC. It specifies CASSPPGGRYYGYTF. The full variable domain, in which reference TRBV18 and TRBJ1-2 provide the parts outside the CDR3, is NAGVMQNPRHLVRRRGQEARLRCSPMKGHSHVYWYRQLPEEGLKFMVYLQKENIIDESGMPKERFSAEFPKEGPSILRIQQVVRGDSAAYFCASSPPGGRYYGYTFGSGTRLTVV.

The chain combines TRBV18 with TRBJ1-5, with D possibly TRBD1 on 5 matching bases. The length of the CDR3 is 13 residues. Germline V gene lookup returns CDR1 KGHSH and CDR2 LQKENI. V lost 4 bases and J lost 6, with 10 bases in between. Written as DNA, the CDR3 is TGTGCCAGCTCACGTTCAGGGCCTCAGCCCCAGCATTTT. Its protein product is CASSRSGPQPQHF. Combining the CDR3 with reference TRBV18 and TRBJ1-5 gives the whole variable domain NAGVMQNPRHLVRRRGQEARLRCSPMKGHSHVYWYRQLPEEGLKFMVYLQKENIIDESGMPKERFSAEFPKEGPSILRIQQVVRGDSAAYFCASSRSGPQPQHFGDGTRLSIL.

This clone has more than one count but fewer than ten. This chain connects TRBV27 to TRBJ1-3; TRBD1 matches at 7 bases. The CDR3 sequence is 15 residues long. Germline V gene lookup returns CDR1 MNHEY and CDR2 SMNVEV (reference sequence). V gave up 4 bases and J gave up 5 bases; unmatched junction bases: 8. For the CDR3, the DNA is TGTGCCAGCAGTTCGACAGGGCCAACAAGAAACACCATATATTTT. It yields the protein CASSSTGPTRNTIYF.

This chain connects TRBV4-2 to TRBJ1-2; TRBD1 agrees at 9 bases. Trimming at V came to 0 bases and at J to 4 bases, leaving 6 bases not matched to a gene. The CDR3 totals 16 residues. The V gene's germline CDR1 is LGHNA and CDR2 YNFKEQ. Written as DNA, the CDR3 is TGTGCCAGCAGCCAAGAGGGGGGACAGGGACTCTATGGCTACACCTTC. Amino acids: CASSQEGGQGLYGYTF.

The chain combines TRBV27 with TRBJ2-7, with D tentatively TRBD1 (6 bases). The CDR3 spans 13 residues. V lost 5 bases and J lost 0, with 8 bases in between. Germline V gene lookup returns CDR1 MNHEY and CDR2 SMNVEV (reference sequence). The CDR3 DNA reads TGTGCCAGCAGTAGGGGGTTCTCCTACGAGCAGTACTTC. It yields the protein CASSRGFSYEQYF.

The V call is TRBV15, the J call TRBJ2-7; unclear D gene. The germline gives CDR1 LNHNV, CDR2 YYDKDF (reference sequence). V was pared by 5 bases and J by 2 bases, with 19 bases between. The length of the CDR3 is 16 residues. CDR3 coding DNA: TGTGCCACCAGCGAAACTCTCGGGTCCAAAGCCTACGAGCAGTACTTC. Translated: CATSETLGSKAYEQYF.

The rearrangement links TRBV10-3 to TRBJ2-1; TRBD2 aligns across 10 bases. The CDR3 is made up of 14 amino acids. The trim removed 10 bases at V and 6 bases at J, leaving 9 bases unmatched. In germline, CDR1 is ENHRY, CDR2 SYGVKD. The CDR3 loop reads CATSRAGGSNEQFF. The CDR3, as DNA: TGTGCCACATCGCGAGCGGGAGGGAGCAATGAGCAGTTCTTC.

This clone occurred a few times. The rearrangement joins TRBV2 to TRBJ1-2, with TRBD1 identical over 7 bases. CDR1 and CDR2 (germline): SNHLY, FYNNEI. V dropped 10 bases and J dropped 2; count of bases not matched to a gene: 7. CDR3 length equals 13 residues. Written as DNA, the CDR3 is TGTGCCACCGGGACAGCACAAAACTATGGCTACACCTTC. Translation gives CATGTAQNYGYTF. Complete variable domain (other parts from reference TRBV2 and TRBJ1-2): EPEVTQTPSHQVTQMGQEVILRCVPISNHLYFYWYRQILGQKVEFLVSFYNNEISEKSEIFDDQFSVERPDGSNFTLKIRSTKLEDSAMYFCATGTAQNYGYTFGSGTRLTVV.

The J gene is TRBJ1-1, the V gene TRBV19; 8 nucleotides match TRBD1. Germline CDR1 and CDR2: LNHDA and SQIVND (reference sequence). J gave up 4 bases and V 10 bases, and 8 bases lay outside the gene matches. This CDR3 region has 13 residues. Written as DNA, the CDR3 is TGTGCCACTGGACAGGGCAGGGGCACTGAAGCTTTCTTT. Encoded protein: CATGQGRGTEAFF.

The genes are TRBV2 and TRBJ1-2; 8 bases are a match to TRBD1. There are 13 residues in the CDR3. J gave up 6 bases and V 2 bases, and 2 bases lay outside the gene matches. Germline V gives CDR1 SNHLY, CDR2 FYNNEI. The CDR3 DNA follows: TGTGCCAGCAGTGAACAGGGGGCGAATGGCTACACCTTC. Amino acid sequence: CASSEQGANGYTF.

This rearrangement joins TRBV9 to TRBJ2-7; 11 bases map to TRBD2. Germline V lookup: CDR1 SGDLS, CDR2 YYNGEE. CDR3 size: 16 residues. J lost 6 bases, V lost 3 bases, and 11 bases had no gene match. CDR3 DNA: TGTGCCAGCAGCGGCGCTAGCGGGAGGATTGGTGGCGAGCAGTACTTC. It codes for CASSGASGRIGGEQYF.

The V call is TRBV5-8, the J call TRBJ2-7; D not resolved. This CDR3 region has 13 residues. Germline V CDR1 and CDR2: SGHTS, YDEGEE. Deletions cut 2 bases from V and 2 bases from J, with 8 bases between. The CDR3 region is CASSLRGAYEQYF. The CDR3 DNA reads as TGTGCCAGCAGCTTACGAGGAGCCTACGAGCAGTACTTC.

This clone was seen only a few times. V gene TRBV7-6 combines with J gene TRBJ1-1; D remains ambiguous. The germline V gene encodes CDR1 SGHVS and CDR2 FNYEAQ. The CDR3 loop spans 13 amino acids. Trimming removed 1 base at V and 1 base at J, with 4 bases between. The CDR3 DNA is TGTGCCAGCAGCTTAGAAGCGAACACTGAAGCTTTCTTT. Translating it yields CASSLEANTEAFF. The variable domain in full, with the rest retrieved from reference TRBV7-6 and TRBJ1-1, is GAGVSQSPRYKVTKRGQDVALRCDPISGHVSLYWYRQALGQGPEFLTYFNYEAQQDKSGLPNDRFSAERPEGSISTLTIQRTEQRDSAMYRCASSLEANTEAFFGQGTRLTVV.

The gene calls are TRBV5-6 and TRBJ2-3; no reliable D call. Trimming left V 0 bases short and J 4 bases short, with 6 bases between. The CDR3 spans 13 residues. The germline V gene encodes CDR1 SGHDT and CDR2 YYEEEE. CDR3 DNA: TGTGCCAGCAGCTTGGCCGGTCCAGATACGCAGTATTTT. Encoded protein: CASSLAGPDTQYF. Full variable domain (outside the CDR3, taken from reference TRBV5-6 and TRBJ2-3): DAGVTQSPTHLIKTRGQQVTLRCSPKSGHDTVSWYQQALGQGPQFIFQYYEEEERQRGNFPDRFSGHQFPNYSSELNVNALLLGDSALYLCASSLAGPDTQYFGPGTRLTVL.

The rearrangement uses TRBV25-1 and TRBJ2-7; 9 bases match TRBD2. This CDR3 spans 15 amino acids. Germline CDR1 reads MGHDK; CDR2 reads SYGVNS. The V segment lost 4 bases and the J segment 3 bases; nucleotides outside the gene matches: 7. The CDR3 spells CASSVRLADGYEQYF. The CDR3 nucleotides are TGTGCCAGCAGTGTAAGACTAGCGGACGGCTACGAGCAGTACTTC.